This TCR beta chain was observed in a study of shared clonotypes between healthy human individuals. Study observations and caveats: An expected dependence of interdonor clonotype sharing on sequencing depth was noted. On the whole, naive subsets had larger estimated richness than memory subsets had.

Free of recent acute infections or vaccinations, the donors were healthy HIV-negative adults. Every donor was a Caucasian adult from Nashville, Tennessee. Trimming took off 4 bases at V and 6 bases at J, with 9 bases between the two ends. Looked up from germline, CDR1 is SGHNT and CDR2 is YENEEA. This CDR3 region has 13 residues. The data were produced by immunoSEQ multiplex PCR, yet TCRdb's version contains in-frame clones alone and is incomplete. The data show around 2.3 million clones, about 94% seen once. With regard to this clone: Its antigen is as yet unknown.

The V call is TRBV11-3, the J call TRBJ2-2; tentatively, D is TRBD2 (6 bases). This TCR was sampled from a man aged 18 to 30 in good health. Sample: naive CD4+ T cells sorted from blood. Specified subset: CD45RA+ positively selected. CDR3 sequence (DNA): TGTGCCAGCAGCTCCCGGGACTCCGGGGAGCTGTTTTTT. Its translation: CASSSRDSGELFF.